This T cell receptor beta chain was captured by sequencing in a study of blood T cell repertoires in COVID-19. Overall study: Spain, Italy and the United States supplied samples that represented acute and convalescent COVID-19. T cells, B-cell-depleted T cells, or PBMCs supplied cDNA or gDNA.

Authors' data handling: Amplification with reference gene primers provided the estimates of nucleated cell counts. The assay was immunoSEQ multiplex PCR, and TCRdb's table has in-frame clones only and misses some. For V, J and clone size, that table is used; D and trimming come from the DNA. The repertoire holds 150,000 or so clones, 75% to 85% seen once, with roughly 6.8% in the top ten. Germline CDR1 is MNHEY and CDR2 is SVGAGI. V was trimmed by 6 bases and J by 5 bases, leaving 16 bases between them. CDR3 length equals 14 residues. This clone was observed a handful of times. What was sequenced was peripheral blood. This sequence joins TRBV6-5 and TRBJ1-2; the D gene is possibly TRBD1 (6 bases). The receptor was isolated from a woman between 45 and 65 years old in a cohort sampled during active or convalescent COVID-19. Written as DNA, the CDR3 is TGTGCCAGCAGCCGGGGGGCGCATCGGTATGGCTACACCTTC. Translated, it gives CASSRGAHRYGYTF.